The present TCR beta chain was sequenced within a study of blood T cell repertoires in COVID-19. Background on the study: The study drew acute and convalescent COVID-19 samples from the United States, Italy and Spain.

This clone was found once. This CDR3 spans 15 amino acids. Germline V CDR1 and CDR2: KGHDR, SFDVKD. The trim removed 3 bases at V and 7 bases at J, leaving 9 bases unmatched. As handled by the study authors: For nucleated cells, counts were estimated from reference gene primer amplification. The assay was immunoSEQ multiplex PCR, and TCRdb's table has in-frame clones only and misses some. The D gene and trimming were derived from the DNA, and the V and J assignments and clone size from that table. The table records about 170,000 clones, 80% to 90% of them present only once. Sequencing was done on a sample of PBMCs or T cells enriched from blood (not recorded which). This sequence was found in a woman between 45 and 65 years old in a cohort exposed to, infected with or recovered from COVID-19 (not recorded which). V and J are TRBV24-1 and TRBJ1-2; 8 bases are a match to TRBD1. The CDR3 is CATSDGGRGLAGYTF. Here the CDR3 DNA reads TGTGCCACCAGTGATGGGGGCAGGGGGCTGGCTGGCTACACCTTC.